This TCR beta chain was identified during a study of STAT5B mutations in CD4+ large granular lymphocyte leukemia. This clone was seen just once. Between the trimmed V and J ends, which lost 6 bases and 1 base, there was a span of 14 bases. Germline CDR1 and CDR2: SQVTM and ANQGSEA. The CDR3 totals 14 residues. Assay used: immunoSEQ multiplex PCR; TCRdb lists only in-frame clones, some missing. The sample lists tens of thousands of clones; under 80% were seen once. The chain has TRBV29-1 and TRBJ2-3; TRBD1 might be the D (7 bases). Sequencing was performed on CD4+ T cells from blood buffy coats. This TCR was recovered from a human donor in good health. The CDR3 sequence: CSVTGRDRTDTQYF. CDR3 in DNA: TGCAGCGTGACAGGGCGGGACCGCACAGATACGCAGTATTTT.